Listed here are 20 T cell receptor beta chains from one sample, sequenced in a study of blood T cell repertoires in COVID-19. TCRdb's copy holds only in-frame clones and misses some; the assay was immunoSEQ multiplex PCR. In the table there are 350,000 to 450,000 clones, approximately 87% of which are singletons. Sequencing was done on a sample of PBMCs or T cells enriched from blood (not recorded which). These TCRs come from a man aged 35-49 years in a cohort exposed to, infected with or recovered from COVID-19 (not recorded which).

The chain couples TRBV11-2 to TRBJ2-7, with 11 bases fitting TRBD1. The junction had 7 bases not matched to a gene; V was cut back by 2 bases and J by 7 bases. CDR1 and CDR2 from the germline V gene are SGHAT and FQNNGV. The CDR3 has 15 residues. This CDR3 is CASSLFGQGAVEQYF. The CDR3 nucleotides are TGTGCCAGCAGCTTATTTGGACAGGGGGCAGTTGAGCAGTACTTC.

The V and J genes are TRBV7-2 and TRBJ1-3, with D hard to call. The V end lost 2 bases, the J end lost 3 bases, and 14 bases lay between the germline ends. Germline V lookup: CDR1 SGHTA, CDR2 FQGNSA. This CDR3 spans 16 amino acids. CDR3 in DNA: TGTGCCAGCAGCTTAAGGCGGGGATTGGGTGGAAACACCATATATTTT. Its translation is CASSLRRGLGGNTIYF.

The rearrangement links TRBV27 to TRBJ1-5; 10 bases match TRBD1. The V gene end was trimmed by 8 bases and the J gene end by 1 base; junction bases not matched to a gene: 5. In germline, CDR1 is MNHEY, CDR2 SMNVEV (reference sequence). The CDR3 spans 15 residues. The CDR3 DNA sequence: TGTGCCAGCGGACAGGGACAGGGGAGCAATCAGCCCCAGCATTTT. Translating gives CASGQGQGSNQPQHF.

The chain links TRBV14 to TRBJ2-2, with 12 bases matching TRBD2. Germline V gene data show CDR1 as SGHDN and CDR2 as FVKESK. The CDR3 is 17 residues long. V shed 2 bases and J 3 bases; nucleotides not matched to a gene: 4. As DNA, the CDR3 is TGTGCCAGCAGCCAACAGGGGACTAGCGGGTACACCGGGGAGCTGTTTTTT. Translation: CASSQQGTSGYTGELFF.

The rearrangement uses TRBV5-1 and TRBJ2-7; TRBD2 aligns across 9 bases. The CDR3 has 17 residues. With V trimmed by 4 bases and J by 4 bases, 15 bases remained unmatched. Germline V gene sequence: CDR1 SGHRS, CDR2 YFSETQ. CDR3 coding DNA: TGCGCCAGCAGCGACCCCGCCCTAGCGGGATCGGTGTACGAGCAGTACTTC. Translation: CASSDPALAGSVYEQYF.

The chain combines TRBV6-1 with TRBJ2-7, with 9 bases matching TRBD2. Germline CDR1 and CDR2: MNHNS and SASEGT. After removal of 3 bases from V and 5 bases from J, the junction contained 5 bases not matched to a gene. The CDR3 covers 14 residues. CDR3 sequence: CASSDIAGVNEQYF. CDR3 DNA sequence: TGTGCCAGCAGTGACATAGCGGGAGTCAACGAGCAGTACTTC.

This chain joins TRBV6-1 and TRBJ2-3; D remains unclear. Germline V lookup: CDR1 MNHNS, CDR2 SASEGT. The CDR3 runs 14 residues. V was shortened by 2 bases and J by 2 bases, with 8 bases between the two germline ends. This chain's CDR3 is CASSEFYATDTQYF. In DNA form, the CDR3 reads TGTGCCAGCAGTGAATTCTATGCCACAGATACGCAGTATTTT.

The V and J genes are TRBV7-2 and TRBJ2-7; 12 positions agree with TRBD2. The V gene's germline CDR1 is SGHTA and CDR2 FQGNSA. V dropped 0 bases and J dropped 3; count of bases not matched to a gene: 3. This CDR3 contains 16 residues. The CDR3 is CASSLALTSGSYEQYF. As DNA, the CDR3 is TGTGCCAGCAGCTTAGCGTTGACTAGCGGGAGCTACGAGCAGTACTTC.

This chain uses TRBV6-5 with TRBJ1-3; possibly TRBD1 for D (6 bases). The CDR3 consists of 14 residues. Germline CDR1 is MNHEY and CDR2 is SVGAGI. The V end was cut by 6 bases, the J end by 4 bases, with 13 bases between. The CDR3 nucleotides are TGTGCCAGCAGCCTCAACAGGGAAGGAAACACCATATATTTT. Translation: CASSLNREGNTIYF.

The chain carries TRBV29-1 and TRBJ2-1; D gene ambiguous. Germline V gene lookup returns CDR1 SQVTM and CDR2 ANQGSEA. The CDR3 is 11 amino acids. The V end lost 0 bases, the J end lost 9 bases, and 6 bases lay between the germline ends. The CDR3 reads CSVEERGEQFF. Here the CDR3 DNA reads TGCAGCGTTGAAGAGCGAGGTGAGCAGTTCTTC.

The chain has TRBV11-2 and TRBJ2-4; possibly TRBD1 for D (6 bases). This CDR3 is built from 15 residues. V lost 5 bases and J lost 0, with 11 bases in between. Germline V gene sequence: CDR1 SGHAT, CDR2 FQNNGV. This chain's CDR3 is CASSPLRGAKNIQYF. Written as DNA, the CDR3 is TGTGCCAGCAGCCCCCTCAGGGGAGCCAAAAACATTCAGTACTTC.

This chain links TRBV30 with TRBJ1-5; 7 bases match TRBD1. With V trimmed by 0 bases and J by 7 bases, 9 bases remained unmatched. Per the germline V gene, CDR1 is GTSNPN and CDR2 is SVGIG (reference sequence). This CDR3 is built from 15 residues. The CDR3 coding sequence is TGTGCCTGGAGTGTAGGTACAGGGGTTAGCCAGCCCCAGCATTTT. Translating gives CAWSVGTGVSQPQHF.

The gene calls are TRBV19 and TRBJ2-4; TRBD1 is a possible D gene (5 bases). V dropped 1 base and J dropped 4 bases, with 26 bases sitting between them. The CDR3 totals 20 residues. The germline V gene encodes CDR1 LNHDA and CDR2 SQIVND (reference sequence). The CDR3 loop reads CASSIAQGTWADSSKNIQYF. The DNA of the CDR3 is TGTGCCAGTAGTATAGCGCAGGGCACCTGGGCCGACTCCTCGAAAAACATTCAGTACTTC.

The chain recombines TRBV6-5 with TRBJ2-7, with 7 bases that match TRBD2. Germline loops: CDR1 MNHEY, CDR2 SVGAGI. The CDR3 totals 14 residues. J gave up 0 bases and V 11 bases, and 10 bases lay outside the gene matches. CDR3 sequence: CAASREKTSYEQYF. In nucleotides, the CDR3 is TGTGCCGCCTCGCGGGAGAAGACCTCCTACGAGCAGTACTTC.

The chain has TRBV10-1 and TRBJ2-3; maybe TRBD2 (6 bases). Trimming pared 0 bases from V and 8 bases from J, leaving 9 bases between. Per the germline V gene, CDR1 is WNHNN and CDR2 is SYGVQD (reference sequence). The CDR3 runs 13 residues. The CDR3: CASSESGGSTQYF. The CDR3 nucleotides are TGCGCCAGCAGTGAGTCAGGAGGGAGTACGCAGTATTTT.

The chain carries TRBV6-4 and TRBJ1-2; D possibly corresponds to TRBD1 (6 bases). Germline V CDR1 and CDR2: MRHNA, SNTAGT. The CDR3 has 13 amino acids. V was shortened by 4 bases and J by 8 bases, with 14 bases between the two germline ends. The CDR3 DNA sequence: TGTGCCAGCAGTGCCGACGTACAGGGAGGCTACACCTTC. It specifies CASSADVQGGYTF.

CDR3 residues: CASSLRWRADTQYF. CDR3 DNA sequence: TGTGCCAGCAGCTTACGGTGGAGGGCAGATACGCAGTATTTT. The chain uses TRBV5-6 and TRBJ2-3, with D perhaps matching TRBD2 (6 bases). The CDR3 length is 14 residues. The germline V and J ends were trimmed by 2 bases and 4 bases, with 11 bases remaining between them. Germline values: CDR1 SGHDT, CDR2 YYEEEE.

The gene calls are TRBV5-1 and TRBJ1-1; D uncertain. V shed 4 bases and J shed 1 base, with 8 bases lying between them. The CDR3 covers 13 residues. Germline V gene lookup returns CDR1 SGHRS and CDR2 YFSETQ. The CDR3 DNA reads TGCGCCAGCAGCCCCGGTTCGAACACTGAAGCTTTCTTT. Translated, it gives CASSPGSNTEAFF.

The chain combines TRBV14 with TRBJ2-1; TRBD1 agrees at 7 bases. Trimming cost V 1 base and J 9 bases; bases outside gene matches: 3. The length of the CDR3 is 13 residues. Per germline, CDR1 SGHDN and CDR2 FVKESK. CDR3 nucleotide sequence: TGTGCCAGCAGCCAAGGACAGGGAGTTGAGCAGTTCTTC. Its protein is CASSQGQGVEQFF.

The chain has TRBV29-1 and TRBJ1-5; 9 nucleotides match TRBD1. Per the germline V gene, CDR1 is SQVTM and CDR2 is ANQGSEA. The CDR3 runs to 14 residues. V lost 2 bases to trimming and J lost 3 bases; unmatched junction nucleotides: 2. The CDR3 nucleotides are TGCAGCGTTGAAACAGGGGGCTACAATCAGCCCCAGCATTTT. Its protein product is CSVETGGYNQPQHF.